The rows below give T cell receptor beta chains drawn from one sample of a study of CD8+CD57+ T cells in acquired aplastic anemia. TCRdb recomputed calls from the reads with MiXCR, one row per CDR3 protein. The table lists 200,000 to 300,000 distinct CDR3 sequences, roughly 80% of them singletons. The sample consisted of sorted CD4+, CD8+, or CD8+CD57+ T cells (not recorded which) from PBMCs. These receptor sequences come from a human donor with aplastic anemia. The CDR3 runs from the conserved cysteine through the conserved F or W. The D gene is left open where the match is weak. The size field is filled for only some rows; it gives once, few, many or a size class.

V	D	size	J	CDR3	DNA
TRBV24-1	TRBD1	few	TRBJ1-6	CATPTGESFSPLHF	TGTGCCACTCCCACAGGGGAGAGCTTTTCACCCCTCCACTTT
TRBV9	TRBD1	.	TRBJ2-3	CASSVTGVTGALYF	TGCGCCAGCAGCGTGACAGGGGTAACCGGGGCGCTGTATTTT
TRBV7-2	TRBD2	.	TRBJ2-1	CAGSLAGAPDTQYQFF	TGTGCCGGCAGCTTAGCGGGAGCACCCGATACGCAGTATCAGTTCTTC
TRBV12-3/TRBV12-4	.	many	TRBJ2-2	CASSLGQNTGELFF	TGTGCCAGCAGTTTGGGACAGAACACCGGGGAGCTGTTTTTT
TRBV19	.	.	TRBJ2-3	CASSLDWSTDTQYF	TGTGCCAGTAGCTTGGACTGGAGCACAGATACGCAGTATTTT
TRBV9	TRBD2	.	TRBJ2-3	CASSLDPTSGGEKYF	TGTGCCAGCAGCCTAGATCCGACTAGCGGTGGGGAGAAGTATTTT
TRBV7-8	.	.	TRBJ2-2	CASSIPGAENTAELFF	TGTGCCAGCAGCATCCCGGGGGCGGAGAACACCGCGGAGCTGTTTTTT
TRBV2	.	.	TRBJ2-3	CASSEATVATDTQYF	TGTGCCAGCAGTGAAGCCACCGTAGCCACAGATACGCAGTATTTT
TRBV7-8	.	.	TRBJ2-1	CASSFPRGADTKEQFF	TGTGCCAGCAGCTTCCCCCGGGGTGCCGATACGAAGGAGCAGTTCTTC
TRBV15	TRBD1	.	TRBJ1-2	CASQGAGGYTF	TGTGCCTCCCAGGGGGCAGGAGGCTACACCTTC
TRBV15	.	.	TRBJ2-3	CATSLGGEQDTQCF	TGTGCCACCAGCTTAGGCGGAGAGCAAGATACGCAGTGTTTT
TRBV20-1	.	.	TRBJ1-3	CSARTVGNTIYF	TGCAGTGCTCGGACAGTCGGAAACACCATATATTTT
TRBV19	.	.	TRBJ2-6	CASSTTGANVLTF	TGTGCCAGTAGTACTACTGGGGCCAACGTCCTGACTTTC
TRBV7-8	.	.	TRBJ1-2	CASSLARGRGTPF	TGTGCCAGCAGCTTAGCGCGAGGTCGCGGTACGCCGTTC
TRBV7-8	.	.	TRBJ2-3	CASGDGGGDNTYF	TGTGCCAGCGGGGACGGGGGAGGAGATAATACGTATTTT
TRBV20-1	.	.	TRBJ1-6	CSARSAGIRQSPLHF	TGCAGTGCTAGGTCGGCGGGGATTCGACAATCACCCCTCCACTTT
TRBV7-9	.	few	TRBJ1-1	CASSLTVNTEAFF	TGTGCCAGCAGCCTCACTGTGAACACTGAAGCTTTCTTT
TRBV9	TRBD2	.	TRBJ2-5	CASSRSGGEGTQYF	TGTGCCAGCAGCAGGTCCGGGGGGGAAGGGACCCAGTACTTC
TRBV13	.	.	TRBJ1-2	CASSHPYSDTYTF	TGTGCCAGCAGCCATCCCTATAGCGACACCTACACCTTC
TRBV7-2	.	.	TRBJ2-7	CATESQGHPYEQYF	TGTGCCACCGAGAGCCAGGGTCATCCCTACGAGCAGTACTTC
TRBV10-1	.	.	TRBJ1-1	CASSESLGARTEAFF	TGCGCCAGCAGTGAGTCGTTGGGGGCGAGGACTGAAGCTTTCTTT
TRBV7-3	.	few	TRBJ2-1	CASSLYSNSYNEQFF	TGTGCCAGCAGCTTATATAGTAACTCCTACAATGAGCAGTTCTTC
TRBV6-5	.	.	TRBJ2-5	CASSQGGGNQETQYF	TGTGCCAGCAGCCAGGGGGGCGGAAACCAAGAGACCCAGTACTTC
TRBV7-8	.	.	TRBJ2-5	CASSLGTEKTAQYF	TGTGCCAGCAGCCTCGGGACCGAAAAAACAGCCCAGTACTTC
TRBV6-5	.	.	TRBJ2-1	CATSDPSRAYNEQFF	TGTGCCACCAGTGATCCTTCTCGGGCCTACAATGAGCAGTTCTTC
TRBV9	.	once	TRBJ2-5	CASSLLSGDEQYF	TGTGCCAGCAGCTTGCTTTCAGGGGATGAGCAGTACTTC
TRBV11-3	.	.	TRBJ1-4	CASSLDQGAEKLFF	TGTGCCAGCAGCTTAGATCAGGGAGCGGAAAAACTGTTTTTT
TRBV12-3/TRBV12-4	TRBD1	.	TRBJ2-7	CASRRDRGLDEQYF	TGTGCCAGCAGGAGGGACAGGGGGCTAGACGAGCAGTACTTC
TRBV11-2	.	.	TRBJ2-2	CASSSGLSELFF	TGCGCCAGCAGCTCTGGACTATCTGAGCTGTTTTTT
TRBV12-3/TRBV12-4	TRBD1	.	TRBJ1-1	CATSDLGGQGYF	TGTGCCACCAGTGATCTGGGGGGACAGGGGTATTTT
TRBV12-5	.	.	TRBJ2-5	CASGLGETQYF	TGTGCCAGTGGTTTAGGGGAGACCCAGTACTTC
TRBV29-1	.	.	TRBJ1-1	CSVAPLTGNTEAFF	TGCAGCGTTGCACCATTGACGGGAAACACTGAAGCTTTCTTT
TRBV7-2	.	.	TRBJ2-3	CASSAGGAGDTQYF	TGTGCCAGCAGCGCTGGGGGGGCGGGGGATACGCAGTATTTT
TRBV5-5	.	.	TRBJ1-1	CASRNHLAGNTEAFF	TGTGCCAGCCGAAACCATCTGGCAGGGAACACTGAAGCTTTCTTT
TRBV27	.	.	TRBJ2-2	CASGPGQPGALFF	TGTGCCAGCGGTCCTGGGCAGCCCGGGGCGCTGTTTTTT
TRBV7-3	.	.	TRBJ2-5	CASSRCSEQQTQDF	TGTGCCAGCAGCAGATGCAGCGAGCAACAAACCCAGGACTTC
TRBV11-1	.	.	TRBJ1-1	CASSLIDTEAFF	TGTGCCAGCAGCTTAATTGACACTGAAGCTTTCTTT
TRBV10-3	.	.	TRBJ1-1	CAISRTGTTEAFF	TGTGCCATCAGTAGGACCGGGACCACTGAAGCTTTCTTT
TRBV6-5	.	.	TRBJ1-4	CASNYLGNEKLFF	TGTGCCAGCAATTACCTGGGGAATGAAAAACTGTTTTTT
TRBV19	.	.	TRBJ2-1	CASSIGLSGAYNEQFF	TGTGCCAGTAGTATAGGACTCAGCGGAGCCTACAATGAGCAGTTCTTC
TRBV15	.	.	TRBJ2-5	CATSSFSGSWGETQYF	TGTGCCACCAGCAGTTTCTCCGGGTCCTGGGGAGAGACCCAGTACTTC